Below are 9 T cell receptor beta chains sequenced from a single sample in a study of blood T cells in healthy people across ages. The authors ran a second PCR of about 7 to 11 cycles using a sample-barcoded 5' primer and a J-beta primer mix. TCRdb reprocessed the 5' RACE reads with MiXCR, giving one entry per CDR3 protein. The table shows fewer than 800,000 distinct CDR3 sequences, with about 30% occurring only once. Sequencing was done on a sample of blood. These receptors came from a woman aged 80 or older in good health.

Here the CDR3 reads CASSHPGRYNSPLHF. The DNA of the CDR3 is TGTGCCAGCAGCCACCCCGGCAGGTACAATTCACCCCTCCACTTT. The chain has TRBV7-2 and TRBJ1-6; the D is unclear. Germline CDR1 is SGHTA and CDR2 is FQGNSA. Trimming shortened V by 5 bases and J by 7 bases, and 15 bases separated the two germline ends. This CDR3 is 15 amino acids long.

The J gene is TRBJ2-2, the V gene TRBV20-1, with 9 bases identical to TRBD1. The CDR3 is 16 residues long. Trimming removed 0 bases from V and 3 bases from J; junction bases left unmatched: 5. Germline CDR1 reads DFQATT; CDR2 reads SNEGSKA (reference sequence). The CDR3 loop is CSARDWTGEDTGELFF. The CDR3 nucleotides read TGCAGTGCTAGAGATTGGACAGGGGAAGACACCGGGGAGCTGTTTTTT.

This clonotype was detected ten times or more. V is TRBV9 and J is TRBJ1-1, with D perhaps TRBD1 (5 bases). V lost 0 bases to trimming and J lost 3 bases, with 9 bases between them. The CDR3 consists of 14 residues. CDR1 and CDR2 (germline): SGDLS, YYNGEE. DNA for the CDR3: TGTGCCAGCAGCGTAGTTTTGGGGCACACTGAAGCTTTCTTT. This sequence encodes CASSVVLGHTEAFF.

This clonotype appeared many times. The chain has TRBV4-1 and TRBJ2-5; D possibly uses TRBD1 or TRBD2 (6 bases each). V lost 0 bases to trimming and J lost 2 bases, with 16 bases between them. This CDR3 is built from 17 residues. Germline CDR1 MGHRA, CDR2 YSYEKL. Here the CDR3 DNA reads TGCGCCAGCAGCCAAGATTTGGGAAGGGGGAGGCAAGAGACCCAGTACTTC. Its translation is CASSQDLGRGRQETQYF.

Regarding this clonotype: A read error is possible here, since a much larger clone lies one base away. The chain couples TRBV13 to TRBJ1-2, with no clear D. The CDR3 is 13 residues long. Germline V gives CDR1 PRHDT, CDR2 FYEKMQ (reference sequence). Between the trimmed V and J ends, which lost 2 bases and 8 bases, there was a span of 12 bases. CDR3 coding DNA: TGTGCCAGCAGCTTATTGTCGCAGCGCGGCTACACCTTC. It translates to CASSLLSQRGYTF.

In this sample, this clonotype turned up many times. The chain joins TRBV10-3 to TRBJ2-5, with D unresolved. Germline CDR1 and CDR2: ENHRY and SYGVKD. V gave up 2 bases and J gave up 0 bases, with 4 bases separating them. There are 13 residues in the CDR3. DNA of the CDR3: TGTGCCATCAGTGAGGGGAACCAAGAGACCCAGTACTTC. Amino acids: CAISEGNQETQYF.

This clonotype was picked up many times. The chain uses TRBV29-1 and TRBJ2-1, with 8 bases lining up with TRBD2. Germline lookup yields CDR1 SQVTM and CDR2 ANQGSEA. V lost 5 bases to trimming and J lost 7 bases; unmatched junction nucleotides: 16. The CDR3 length is 16 residues. In DNA, the CDR3 is TGCAGCGTTATCGGGGTAGCGGGGCTCACGGGGAATGAGCAGTTCTTC. It yields the protein CSVIGVAGLTGNEQFF.

This clonotype was found a few times. Germline and junction disagree at one end, which may indicate a read error. The chain links TRBV6-5 to TRBJ2-7; TRBD2 matches at 10 bases. The germline gives CDR1 MNHEY, CDR2 SVGAGI. The CDR3 has 16 residues. The CDR3: CAGSFLLAGVSYEQYF. The CDR3 DNA is TGTGCCGGCAGTTTTTTGCTAGCGGGGGTTTCCTACGAGCAGTACTTC.

This clonotype was seen repeatedly, ten times or more. The chain joins TRBV20-1 to TRBJ2-3; the match to TRBD2 covers 8 bases. This CDR3 has 16 amino acids. Trimming at V came to 5 bases and at J to 2 bases, leaving 12 bases not matched to a gene. Germline loops: CDR1 DFQATT, CDR2 SNEGSKA (reference sequence). The CDR3 spells CSAARDSGEATDTQYF. In DNA form, the CDR3 reads TGCAGTGCTGCCCGTGATAGCGGGGAGGCCACAGATACGCAGTATTTT.